This TCR beta chain was documented in a study of response to subunit inactivated influenza vaccine. V lost 5 bases and J 5 bases, leaving 6 bases between the germline ends. Germline CDR1 reads SEHNR; CDR2 reads FQNEAQ (reference sequence). The CDR3 is made up of 12 amino acids. This clonotype was counted at least ten times. TCRdb recomputed calls from the RT-PCR reads with MiXCR, one row per CDR3 protein. Seen here are around 190,000 distinct CDR3 sequences, about 10% observed once, and the top ten hold roughly a tenth. The receptor comes from a man aged 50 to 59 who received an inactivated influenza vaccine. The rearrangement joins TRBV7-9 to TRBJ2-2; possibly TRBD1 for D (6 bases). The sequences come from non-naive T cells sorted from PBMCs, collected on the day of vaccination. The CDR3 loop reads CASSQGTGELFF. CDR3 DNA: TGTGCCAGCAGCCAGGGGACCGGGGAGCTGTTTTTT.